These 27 T cell receptor beta chains share one sample of origin, sequenced in a study of chemoradiotherapy in HPV16-positive cancers. Produced via immunoSEQ multiplex PCR; TCRdb's table is partial and in-frame only. This sample carries 13,000 or so clones, around 85% of them seen once, and the ten largest clones take 2.8%. The sample consisted of blood, taken from a patient who underwent chemoradiotherapy. Receptors originate from a human donor with HPV-associated anogenital cancer.

This chain uses TRBV7-2 with TRBJ2-4, with 7 positions matching TRBD1. The CDR3 covers 14 residues. Germline loops: CDR1 SGHTA, CDR2 FQGNSA. With 1 base clipped from V and 8 bases from J, the junction kept 5 bases outside the gene matches. CDR3 amino acids: CASSLERQGHIQYF. CDR3 DNA sequence: TGTGCCAGCAGCTTAGAGCGACAGGGACACATTCAGTACTTC.

The CDR3 spells CASSLRGTEAFF. As DNA, the CDR3 is TGTGCCAGCAGCTTGAGGGGGACTGAAGCTTTCTTT. The rearrangement joins TRBV5-4 to TRBJ1-1; possibly TRBD1 for D (6 bases). CDR1 SGHNT and CDR2 YYREEE come from the germline V gene (reference sequence). The CDR3 loop spans 12 amino acids. Trimming shortened V by 1 base and J by 5 bases, and 6 bases separated the two germline ends.

The chain links TRBV4-3 to TRBJ2-5, with D maybe TRBD2 (5 bases). Trimming took 6 bases from V and 4 from J, leaving 12 bases between them. This CDR3 comprises 13 residues. The germline V gene has CDR1 LGHNA and CDR2 YSLEER. The CDR3 here is CASSRVAGETQYF. As DNA, the CDR3 is TGCGCCAGCAGTAGGGTCGCGGGAGAGACCCAGTACTTC.

The CDR3 here is CASMEGPHNEQFF. Here the CDR3 DNA reads TGTGCCAGCATGGAGGGGCCACATAATGAGCAGTTCTTC. The rearrangement joins TRBV6-5 to TRBJ2-1; the D gene is possibly TRBD2 (6 bases). This CDR3 has 13 amino acids. The V gene's germline CDR1 is MNHEY and CDR2 SVGAGI. V shed 7 bases and J shed 7 bases, with 14 bases lying between them.

This chain connects TRBV28 to TRBJ1-3, with D uncertain. Germline values: CDR1 MDHEN, CDR2 SYDVKM. With 6 bases removed from V and 5 bases from J, the gap between germline ends came to 8 bases. This CDR3 is built from 12 residues. Here the CDR3 DNA reads TGTGCCAGCAGGCACAGACGAAACACCATATATTTT. It translates to CASRHRRNTIYF.

The V gene is TRBV6-1, the J gene TRBJ2-2; 10 bases map to TRBD1. J lost 0 bases, V lost 4 bases, and 2 bases had no gene match. The germline V gene encodes CDR1 MNHNS and CDR2 SASEGT. This CDR3 is 16 amino acids long. CDR3 region: CASSATGGSNTGELFF. CDR3 nucleotides: TGTGCCAGCAGTGCGACAGGGGGCTCGAACACCGGGGAGCTGTTTTTT.

V gene TRBV10-3 combines with J gene TRBJ2-5; a weak D match, TRBD1 (5 bases). Per the germline V gene, CDR1 is ENHRY and CDR2 is SYGVKD. Trimming removed 0 bases from V and 5 bases from J, with 10 bases in between. This CDR3 is built from 14 residues. The CDR3 region has the DNA TGTGCCATCAGTGAGTCCAGGGAAGGGGAGACCCAGTACTTC. This encodes CAISESREGETQYF.

The chain joins TRBV6-5 to TRBJ2-1, with a possible D match to TRBD1 (6 bases). V was trimmed by 5 bases and J by 6 bases, leaving 14 bases between them. This CDR3 contains 14 residues. CDR1 and CDR2 from the germline V gene are MNHEY and SVGAGI. CDR3 sequence (DNA): TGTGCCAGCAGTCTGTTACAGGGATCCAATGAGCAGTTCTTC. Encoded protein: CASSLLQGSNEQFF.

The rearrangement links TRBV7-9 to TRBJ2-7, with 16 bases aligning to TRBD2. CDR1 and CDR2 from the germline V gene are SEHNR and FQNEAQ (reference sequence). The CDR3 contains 16 residues. After removal of 5 bases from V and 4 bases from J, the junction contained 5 bases not matched to a gene. The CDR3 spells CASSQGLAGGEYEQYF. DNA of the CDR3: TGTGCCAGCAGCCAGGGACTAGCGGGGGGGGAATACGAGCAGTACTTC.

The J gene is TRBJ1-1, the V gene TRBV5-1, with D uncertain. Germline V lookup: CDR1 SGHRS, CDR2 YFSETQ. The CDR3 is 15 amino acids. V lost 1 base to trimming and J lost 6 bases, with 16 bases between them. The CDR3 DNA reads TGCGCCAGCAGCTTGTTGGGAGTGACCGAGTCTGAAGCTTTCTTT. Translated, it gives CASSLLGVTESEAFF. Based on the CDR3 plus reference TRBV5-1 and TRBJ1-1, the full variable domain is KAGVTQTPRYLIKTRGQQVTLSCSPISGHRSVSWYQQTPGQGLQFLFEYFSETQRNKGNFPGRFSGRQFSNSRSEMNVSTLELGDSALYLCASSLLGVTESEAFFGQGTRLTVV.

This clone came up once. The chain recombines TRBV5-4 with TRBJ2-7; 9 bases align to TRBD1. Germline V lookup: CDR1 SGHNT, CDR2 YYREEE (reference sequence). The CDR3 loop spans 16 amino acids. The V and J ends lost 3 bases and 4 bases, in that order; junction bases with no gene match: 11. Written as DNA, the CDR3 is TGTGCCAGCAGCTCCGATTCCGGGACAGGGAGGTACGAGCAGTACTTC. Translated, it gives CASSSDSGTGRYEQYF.

This clone came up once. This rearrangement joins TRBV4-2 to TRBJ2-5; 7 nucleotides match TRBD1. The trim removed 4 bases at V and 2 bases at J, leaving 1 base unmatched. This CDR3 has 13 residues. Looked up from germline, CDR1 is LGHNA and CDR2 is YNFKEQ. CDR3 region: CASSLQGQETQYF. CDR3 nucleotides: TGTGCCAGCAGCCTACAGGGGCAAGAGACCCAGTACTTC.

Only a few counts were recorded for this clone. The chain recombines TRBV7-2 with TRBJ1-2; TRBD1 agrees at 7 bases. Germline CDR1 SGHTA, CDR2 FQGNSA. V gave up 1 base and J gave up 8 bases; unmatched junction bases: 1. The CDR3 extends over 12 amino acids. This chain's CDR3 is CASSLVDRGYTF. CDR3 in DNA: TGTGCCAGCAGCTTAGTGGACAGGGGCTACACCTTC. Full variable domain (remainder filled in from reference TRBV7-2 and TRBJ1-2): GAGVSQSPSNKVTEKGKDVELRCDPISGHTALYWYRQSLGQGLEFLIYFQGNSAPDKSGLPSDRFSAERTGGSVSTLTIQRTQQEDSAVYLCASSLVDRGYTFGSGTRLTVV.

The chain couples TRBV7-2 to TRBJ2-5; D gene ambiguous. Germline assignment: CDR1 SGHTA and CDR2 FQGNSA. Trimming shortened V by 5 bases and J by 5 bases, and 9 bases separated the two germline ends. The CDR3 runs to 12 residues. CDR3 DNA: TGTGCCAGCAGCACCGACGTGGAGACCCAGTACTTC. Encoded protein: CASSTDVETQYF.

The chain recombines TRBV18 with TRBJ1-1; 8 positions match TRBD1. Trimming cost V 3 bases and J 5 bases; bases outside gene matches: 8. Germline lookup yields CDR1 KGHSH and CDR2 LQKENI. The CDR3 covers 15 residues. The CDR3: CASSPDRAGGTEAFF. CDR3 nucleotide sequence: TGTGCCAGCTCACCGGACAGGGCGGGGGGTACTGAAGCTTTCTTT.

The count of this clone is one. The chain uses TRBV5-6 and TRBJ1-1; D remains ambiguous. This CDR3 is 17 amino acids long. The ends were cut back, 2 bases at V and 3 bases at J, with 20 bases in the middle. Germline lookup yields CDR1 SGHDT and CDR2 YYEEEE. CDR3 nucleotide sequence: TGTGCCAGCAGCTTTCTCTTCCCGGGAACTGAGGACACTGAAGCTTTCTTT. Translated: CASSFLFPGTEDTEAFF.

The gene calls are TRBV25-1 and TRBJ2-7; 7 bases align to TRBD2. The length of the CDR3 is 14 residues. V shed 3 bases and J 0 bases; nucleotides not matched to a gene: 2. Germline V gene data show CDR1 as MGHDK and CDR2 as SYGVNS. CDR3 sequence reads: CASSDPGGSYEQYF. In DNA form, the CDR3 reads TGTGCCAGCAGTGATCCGGGGGGCTCCTACGAGCAGTACTTC.

This sequence joins TRBV11-2 and TRBJ1-1, with D possibly being TRBD1 (5 bases). The CDR3 spans 13 residues. CDR1 SGHAT and CDR2 FQNNGV come from the germline V gene. Trimming left V 5 bases short and J 2 bases short, with 9 bases between. The CDR3 nucleotides read TGTGCCAGCAGCCTGACAGAAAACACTGAAGCTTTCTTT. It yields the protein CASSLTENTEAFF.

This chain uses TRBV5-5 with TRBJ2-7; 7 nucleotides match TRBD2. V gave up 7 bases and J gave up 0 bases; unmatched junction bases: 13. Germline CDR1 reads SGHKS; CDR2 reads YYEKEE (reference sequence). The CDR3 consists of 16 residues. The CDR3 nucleotides read TGTGCCAGCGCAGGGAGGGGAAATCCTTTCTCCTACGAGCAGTACTTC. It specifies CASAGRGNPFSYEQYF.

The V and J genes are TRBV15 and TRBJ2-3; 7 positions match TRBD1. Germline-derived CDR1 and CDR2 are LNHNV and YYDKDF (reference sequence). The CDR3 is made up of 15 amino acids. Germline trimming cut 4 bases from V and 3 bases from J; bases unmatched to any gene: 7. The CDR3 loop is CATSKERGLTDTQYF. CDR3 bases: TGTGCCACCAGCAAGGAAAGGGGGCTAACAGATACGCAGTATTTT.

V and J are TRBV6-5 and TRBJ2-1; D may match TRBD1 or TRBD2 (5 bases each). CDR3 length: 12 amino acids. Trimming removed 8 bases from V and 4 bases from J, with 9 bases in between. Germline assignment: CDR1 MNHEY and CDR2 SVGAGI. The CDR3 DNA reads TGTGCCAGCCGGGACGGATACAATGAGCAGTTCTTC. Residues: CASRDGYNEQFF.

The chain uses TRBV9 and TRBJ1-2; D might be TRBD1 (5 bases). From germline, CDR1 is SGDLS and CDR2 YYNGEE. The CDR3 extends over 12 amino acids. V was clipped by 0 bases and J by 5 bases, with 5 bases between them. The CDR3 nucleotides are TGTGCCAGCAGCGTAGGGGGGTATGGCTACACCTTC. Amino acids: CASSVGGYGYTF.

This chain uses TRBV7-3 with TRBJ1-2; 8 nucleotides line up with TRBD1. Unmatched junction bases numbered 3, after V lost 2 bases and J lost 4 bases. The germline V gene has CDR1 SGHTA and CDR2 FQGTGA. This CDR3 comprises 14 residues. The CDR3 DNA is TGTGCCAGCAGCTTATCAGGGGGCGGCTATGGCTACACCTTC. As protein: CASSLSGGGYGYTF.

The rearrangement links TRBV6-5 to TRBJ1-1; 9 bases are shared with TRBD1. V was pared by 4 bases and J by 10 bases, with 7 bases of the junction left unmatched. Looked up from germline, CDR1 is MNHEY and CDR2 is SVGAGI. The CDR3 totals 13 residues. CDR3 amino acids: CASSSRTGAGAFF. For the CDR3, the DNA is TGTGCCAGCAGTTCCCGGACAGGGGCGGGAGCTTTCTTT.

This chain links TRBV15 with TRBJ1-6; D perhaps matches TRBD1 (6 bases). Germline lookup yields CDR1 LNHNV and CDR2 YYDKDF (reference sequence). V gave up 10 bases and J gave up 7 bases, with 14 bases separating them. This CDR3 has 13 amino acids. The CDR3 reads CASSQGSNSPLHF. For the CDR3, the DNA is TGTGCCAGTAGTCAGGGGAGCAATTCACCCCTCCACTTT.

The gene calls are TRBV7-9 and TRBJ2-7; 11 nucleotides agree with TRBD1. V gave up 3 bases and J gave up 2 bases; unmatched junction bases: 0. CDR1 is SEHNR, CDR2 FQNEAQ, per germline (reference sequence). The CDR3 extends over 14 amino acids. The CDR3 protein is CASSLGQGAYEQYF. Here the CDR3 DNA reads TGTGCCAGCAGCTTGGGACAGGGGGCCTACGAGCAGTACTTC.

The chain employs TRBV20-1 and TRBJ2-1; D unresolved. Deletions cut 3 bases from V and 6 bases from J, with 6 bases between. The CDR3 loop spans 11 amino acids. Germline V CDR1 and CDR2: DFQATT, SNEGSKA (reference sequence). The chain's CDR3 is CSARVLNEQFF. The CDR3 region has the DNA TGCAGTGCTAGGGTCCTCAATGAGCAGTTCTTC.